These T cell receptor beta chains were read from a single sample in a study of pediatric ulcerative colitis. Clones were sequenced by immunoSEQ multiplex PCR, and TCRdb holds only the in-frame ones, with some missing. This sample has 57,000 or so clones; more than 75% occur once, and the top ten carry about 1.5%. Input material: blood. These receptors originate from a boy aged 10-17 years who was a control in a study of pediatric ulcerative colitis. Both conserved end residues are part of each CDR3. The order of the fields is J gene, V gene, D gene, CDR3 DNA, CDR3 protein. A D gene is named only where the DNA matches it firmly.

J gene: TRBJ2-7
V gene: TRBV7-2
D gene: .
CDR3 DNA: TGTGCCAGCAGCCTCCGACCGGGACTTAGCTCCTACGAGCAGTACTTC
CDR3 protein: CASSLRPGLSSYEQYF

J gene: TRBJ2-3
V gene: TRBV6-1
D gene: TRBD2
CDR3 DNA: TGTGCCAGCAGTCCCGGGGGGGGCACAGATACGCAGTATTTT
CDR3 protein: CASSPGGGTDTQYF

J gene: TRBJ2-3
V gene: TRBV11-2
D gene: TRBD2
CDR3 DNA: TGTGCCAGCTCCGTGGGCGGGGGATTCACAGATACGCAGTATTTT
CDR3 protein: CASSVGGGFTDTQYF

J gene: TRBJ2-4
V gene: TRBV28
D gene: TRBD2
CDR3 DNA: TGTGCCAGCAGTTTGGATTCTAGCGGGCTACTAGCCAAAAACATTCAGTACTTC
CDR3 protein: CASSLDSSGLLAKNIQYF

J gene: TRBJ2-1
V gene: TRBV2
D gene: TRBD2
CDR3 DNA: TGTGCCAGCAGTGGACTAGCGACTCACAATGAGCAGTTCTTC
CDR3 protein: CASSGLATHNEQFF

J gene: TRBJ2-5
V gene: TRBV27
D gene: TRBD2
CDR3 DNA: TGTGCCAGCAGACCAACCGGGACTAAACAAGAGACCCAGTACTTC
CDR3 protein: CASRPTGTKQETQYF

J gene: TRBJ2-7
V gene: TRBV7-6
D gene: TRBD2
CDR3 DNA: TGTGCCAGCAGCTTAGGGGTTAGCGGGGGGGTCTACGAGCAGTACTTC
CDR3 protein: CASSLGVSGGVYEQYF

J gene: TRBJ1-4
V gene: TRBV23-1
D gene: .
CDR3 DNA: TGCGCCAGCAGTCAAAGAAACAGGGAAACTAATGAAAAACTGTTTTTT
CDR3 protein: CASSQRNRETNEKLFF

J gene: TRBJ2-5
V gene: TRBV5-1
D gene: .
CDR3 DNA: TGCGCCAGCAGCTTGGTTAGGGACGGGGAGACCCAGTACTTC
CDR3 protein: CASSLVRDGETQYF

J gene: TRBJ2-1
V gene: TRBV7-3
D gene: TRBD2
CDR3 DNA: TGTGCCAGCAGCCCCTTACTAGCGGGAGGGCCTAGATACAATGAGCAGTTCTTC
CDR3 protein: CASSPLLAGGPRYNEQFF

J gene: TRBJ2-1
V gene: TRBV7-2
D gene: .
CDR3 DNA: TGTGCCAGCCGATCGGGGGACTACAATGAGCAGTTCTTC
CDR3 protein: CASRSGDYNEQFF

J gene: TRBJ2-7
V gene: TRBV2
D gene: .
CDR3 DNA: TGTGCCAGCCTACTAGGGGGGTACGAGCAGTACTTC
CDR3 protein: CASLLGGYEQYF

J gene: TRBJ2-7
V gene: TRBV11-2
D gene: TRBD2
CDR3 DNA: TGTGCCAGCAGCTCCCGGACTAGCCGTTGGAGCTCCTACGAGCAGTACTTC
CDR3 protein: CASSSRTSRWSSYEQYF

J gene: TRBJ1-6
V gene: TRBV19
D gene: TRBD1
CDR3 DNA: TGTGCCAGTCGACAGGGGAATAATTCACCCCTCCACTTT
CDR3 protein: CASRQGNNSPLHF

J gene: TRBJ2-1
V gene: TRBV9
D gene: .
CDR3 DNA: TGTGCCAGCAGCGTAGAAAGGACAGCCCCTGAGCAGTTCTTC
CDR3 protein: CASSVERTAPEQFF